The sequence of this T cell receptor beta chain was determined in a study of cytomegalovirus exposure and HLA in healthy donors. Regarding the study as a whole: With later analysis, a missense DCLRE1C variant became linked to TCR beta V- and J-gene trimming.

PCR amplification relied on 60 Vbeta primers (plus 13 Jbeta primers). Using immunoSEQ multiplex PCR, the repertoire was profiled, and TCRdb retains in-frame clones only, with some absent. The sample lists 90,000 to 130,000 clones, around 83% seen once, with about 2.9% in the top ten. V dropped 6 bases and J dropped 5; count of bases not matched to a gene: 5. The germline gives CDR1 MGHDK, CDR2 SYGVNS. This CDR3 has 15 amino acids. Donors were nominally healthy when sampled, though unrecorded immune exposures were likely. In regard to this clone: Its antigen is unidentified.

This chain connects TRBV25-1 to TRBJ2-2; 11 bases are a match to TRBD2. The source of this sequence is an older woman in good health and CMV-seropositive. Sequencing was performed on PBMCs. As DNA, the CDR3 is TGTGCCAGCAGAGCTCGACTAGCGGGAACCGGGGAGCTGTTTTTT. Protein sequence: CASRARLAGTGELFF.